This T cell receptor (beta chain) was sequenced in a study of T cell responses to AZD1222 COVID-19 vaccine. Study information: Timing groups of about 4 and about 12 weeks for second doses were pooled. Broader study findings: In all cases, repertoires were sampled only after the peak T cell response. Donors, mostly white British, included more females; clonal diversity was possibly underestimated.

With respect to this clone: Its target is not known.

CDR1 and CDR2 (germline): LGHNA, YNFKEQ. The ends were cut back, 4 bases at V and 0 bases at J, with 10 bases in the middle. The CDR3 sequence is 15 residues long. The protocol was immunoSEQ multiplex PCR, while the TCRdb copy is restricted to in-frame clones and leaves out a portion. Of approximately 200,000 clones in the sample, about 94% were seen once. The rearrangement links TRBV4-2 to TRBJ2-1; unclear D gene. The clonotype was recovered from an adult in good health. The source was peripheral blood, collected on day 0 of AZD1222 vaccination. CDR3 loop: CASSLTPSSYNEQFF. The DNA for the CDR3 is TGTGCCAGCAGCCTGACTCCAAGCTCCTACAATGAGCAGTTCTTC.